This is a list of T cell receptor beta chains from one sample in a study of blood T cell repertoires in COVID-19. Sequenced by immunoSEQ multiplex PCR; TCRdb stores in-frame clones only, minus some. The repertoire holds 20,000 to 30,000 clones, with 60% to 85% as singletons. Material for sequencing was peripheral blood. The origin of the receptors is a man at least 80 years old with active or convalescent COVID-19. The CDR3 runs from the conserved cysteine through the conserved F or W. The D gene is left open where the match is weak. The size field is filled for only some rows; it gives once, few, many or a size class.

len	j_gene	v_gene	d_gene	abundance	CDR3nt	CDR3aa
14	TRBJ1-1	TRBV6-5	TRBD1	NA	TGTGCCAGCAGTAGACAGGGAATGAACACTGAAGCTTTCTTT	CASSRQGMNTEAFF
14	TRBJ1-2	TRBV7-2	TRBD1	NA	TGTGCCAGCAGCTTAGGGGACAGCCTATATGGCTACACCTTC	CASSLGDSLYGYTF
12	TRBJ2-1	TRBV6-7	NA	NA	TGTGCCAACAAACTGGGGGCGCATGAGCAGTTCTTC	CANKLGAHEQFF
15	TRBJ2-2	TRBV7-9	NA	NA	TGTGCCAGCAGCTTAGTGGGCCTTGGCACCGGGGAGCTGTTTTTT	CASSLVGLGTGELFF
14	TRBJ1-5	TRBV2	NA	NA	TGTGCCAGCAGTGATAGGGCAGGGGATCAGCCCCAGCATTTT	CASSDRAGDQPQHF
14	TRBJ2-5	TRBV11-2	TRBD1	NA	TGTGCCAGCAGCCCGAGTACAGGGGGAGAGACCCAGTACTTC	CASSPSTGGETQYF
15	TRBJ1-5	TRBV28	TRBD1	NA	TGTGCCAGCAGTTTATTCAAGACAGGGCCCTGGCCCCAGCATTTT	CASSLFKTGPWPQHF
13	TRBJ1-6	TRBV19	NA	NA	TGTGCCAGTAGTGGACAGCTTAATTCACCCCTCCACTTT	CASSGQLNSPLHF
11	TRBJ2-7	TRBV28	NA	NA	TGTGCCAGCAGCCCCAACTACGAGCAGTACTTC	CASSPNYEQYF
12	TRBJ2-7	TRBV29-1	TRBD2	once	TGCAGCGGACGACTAGCGGGGTACGAGCAGTACTTC	CSGRLAGYEQYF
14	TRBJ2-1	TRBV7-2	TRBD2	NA	TGTGCCAGCAGCTCCCCTAGCGGGAACAATGAGCAGTTCTTC	CASSSPSGNNEQFF
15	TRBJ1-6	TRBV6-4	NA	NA	TGTGCCAGCAGTGACTCGAGGGCAGGGGATTCACCCCTCCACTTT	CASSDSRAGDSPLHF
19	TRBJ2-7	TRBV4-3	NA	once	TGCGCCAGCAGCCAAGGCCCTTCCGGACAGCGGAATAAGCCCTACGAGCAGTACTTC	CASSQGPSGQRNKPYEQYF
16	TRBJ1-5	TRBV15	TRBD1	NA	TGTGCCACCAGCCGTCCTAGACAGGGACTTAATCAGCCCCAGCATTTT	CATSRPRQGLNQPQHF
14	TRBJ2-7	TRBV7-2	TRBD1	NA	TGTGCCAGCAGCTCGACAGGGGGCTCCTACGAGCAGTACTTC	CASSSTGGSYEQYF
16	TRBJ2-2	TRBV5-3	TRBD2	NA	TGTGCCAGAAGCCTAGCGGGAGGGCAGGAACACCGGGGAGCTGTTTTT	CARSLAGGQEHRGAVF
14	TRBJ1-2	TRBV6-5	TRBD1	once	TGTGCCAGCTTACGGACAGGGGCTAACTATGGCTACACCTTC	CASLRTGANYGYTF
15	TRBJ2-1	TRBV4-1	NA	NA	TGCGCCAGCAGCCAAGATGGAGGGGCGGGCGATGAGCAGTTCTTC	CASSQDGGAGDEQFF
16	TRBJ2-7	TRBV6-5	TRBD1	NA	TGTGCCAGCAGTTACTCGAGGGACAGGGCAACCTACGAGCAGTACTTC	CASSYSRDRATYEQYF
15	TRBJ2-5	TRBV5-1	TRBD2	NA	TGCGCCAGCAGCCGGATTGGGGGGGAGAAAGAGACCCAGTACTTC	CASSRIGGEKETQYF
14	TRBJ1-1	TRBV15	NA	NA	TGTGCCACCAGCAGACAGGGGAAGAGCACTGAAGCTTTCTTT	CATSRQGKSTEAFF
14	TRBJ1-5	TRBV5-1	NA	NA	TGCGCCAGCAGCTTGGGGGTGGGCAGTCAGCCCCAGCATTTT	CASSLGVGSQPQHF
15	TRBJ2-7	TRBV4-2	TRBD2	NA	TGTGCCAGCAGCCAGCTAGCGGAAAGCTCCTACGAGCAGTACTTC	CASSQLAESSYEQYF
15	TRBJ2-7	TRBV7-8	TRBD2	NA	TGTGCCAGCAGCCCAAATGGGGGGAGGGACTACGAGCAGTACTTC	CASSPNGGRDYEQYF
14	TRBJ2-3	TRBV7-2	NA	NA	TGTGCCAGCAGCCCCGGGAGACTGAGGGATACGCAGTATTTT	CASSPGRLRDTQYF
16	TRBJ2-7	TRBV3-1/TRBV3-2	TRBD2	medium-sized	TGTGCCAGCAGCCAAGAACGGGGGAGGGCCAAGTACGAGCAGTACTTC	CASSQERGRAKYEQYF
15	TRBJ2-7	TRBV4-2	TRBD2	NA	TGTGCCAGCAGCCAAGCGGGAGGCCTCTCCTACGAGCAGTACTTC	CASSQAGGLSYEQYF